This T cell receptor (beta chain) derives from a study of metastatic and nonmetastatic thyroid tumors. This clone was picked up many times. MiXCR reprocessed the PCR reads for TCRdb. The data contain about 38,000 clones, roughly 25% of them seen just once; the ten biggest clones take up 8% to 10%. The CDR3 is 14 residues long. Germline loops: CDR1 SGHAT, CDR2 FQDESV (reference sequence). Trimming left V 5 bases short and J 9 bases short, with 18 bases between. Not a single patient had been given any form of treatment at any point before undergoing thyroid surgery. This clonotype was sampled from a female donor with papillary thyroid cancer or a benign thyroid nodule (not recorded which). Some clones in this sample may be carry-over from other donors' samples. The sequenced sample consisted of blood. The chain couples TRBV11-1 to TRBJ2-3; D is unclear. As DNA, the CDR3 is TGTGCCAGCAGCACCGCCATGTCCCAAGGGACGCAGTATTTT. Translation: CASSTAMSQGTQYF.